The 16 T cell receptor beta chains below all came from one sample that was sequenced in a study of blood T cell repertoires in COVID-19. The protocol was immunoSEQ multiplex PCR, while the TCRdb copy is restricted to in-frame clones and leaves out a portion. The data show 250,000 to 350,000 clones, around 90% seen once. Sequences were obtained from peripheral blood. The origin of the receptors is a woman in her twenties or thirties with COVID-19, enrolled during active disease.

This chain joins TRBV4-1 and TRBJ1-5; D remains ambiguous. Between the trimmed V and J ends, which lost 4 bases and 7 bases, there was a span of 11 bases. CDR1 is MGHRA and CDR2 is YSYEKL in the germline V gene. The CDR3 is 13 amino acids. The DNA of the CDR3 is TGCGCCAGCAGCCCTGAAGGCGGCCAGCCCCAGCATTTT. This sequence encodes CASSPEGGQPQHF.

This rearrangement joins TRBV14 to TRBJ2-5; 8 bases align to TRBD2. Germline loops: CDR1 SGHDN, CDR2 FVKESK. The trim removed 3 bases at V and 4 bases at J, leaving 10 bases unmatched. The CDR3 spans 16 residues. The CDR3 sequence is CASSQQRTGGRETQYF. CDR3 sequence (DNA): TGTGCCAGCAGCCAGCAAAGGACGGGAGGGCGAGAGACCCAGTACTTC.

The rearrangement uses TRBV3-1 (or the pseudogene TRBV3-2) and TRBJ1-1; D may be TRBD1 (6 bases). This CDR3 has 13 residues. The V end was cut by 3 bases, the J end by 5 bases, with 10 bases between. Looked up from germline, CDR1 is LGHDT and CDR2 is YNNKEL (reference sequence). Here the CDR3 DNA reads TGTGCCAGCAGCCACAGGGGAAATACTGAAGCTTTCTTT. Its translation is CASSHRGNTEAFF.

This chain links TRBV7-9 with TRBJ1-5, with D possibly matching TRBD1 (5 bases). This CDR3 is 13 amino acids long. Germline V CDR1 and CDR2: SEHNR, FQNEAQ (reference sequence). The germline V and J ends were trimmed by 1 base and 6 bases, with 7 bases remaining between them. CDR3 protein: CASSLGGGQPQHF. In nucleotides, the CDR3 is TGTGCCAGCAGCTTAGGGGGGGGTCAGCCCCAGCATTTT.

The chain carries TRBV10-2 and TRBJ1-1; D is unclear. The CDR3 has 11 amino acids. In germline, CDR1 is WSHSY, CDR2 SAAADI. Trimming took off 8 bases at V and 7 bases at J, with 11 bases between the two ends. CDR3 loop: CASQDYGEAFF. CDR3 DNA sequence: TGCGCCAGCCAGGATTATGGTGAAGCTTTCTTT.

The DNA for the CDR3 is TGTGCCAGCGGCGATGGCGGGGTCAAAAACATTCAGTACTTC. As protein: CASGDGGVKNIQYF. The rearrangement joins TRBV3-1 (or the pseudogene TRBV3-2) to TRBJ2-4, with D possibly being TRBD2 (6 bases). This CDR3 spans 14 amino acids. The V gene's germline CDR1 is LGHDT and CDR2 YNNKEL (reference sequence). Trimming took off 8 bases at V and 3 bases at J, with 14 bases between the two ends.

The chain is built from TRBV19 and TRBJ2-3, with D hard to call. Germline CDR1 and CDR2: LNHDA and SQIVND (reference sequence). Trimming removed 9 bases from V and 2 bases from J, with 12 bases in between. There are 13 residues in the CDR3. The CDR3: CASGGVVTDTQYF. CDR3 coding DNA: TGTGCCAGCGGCGGAGTTGTCACAGATACGCAGTATTTT.

V is TRBV9 and J is TRBJ2-1; 11 nucleotides match TRBD2. Trimming took 0 bases from V and 8 from J; bases not matched to a gene: 7. Germline CDR1 and CDR2: SGDLS and YYNGEE. The CDR3 loop spans 16 amino acids. CDR3 nucleotide sequence: TGTGCCAGCAGCGTAGAGGGACTAGCGGAGGCGCATGAGCAGTTCTTC. Protein product: CASSVEGLAEAHEQFF.

V and J are TRBV18 and TRBJ1-1; D might be TRBD1 (5 bases). V was clipped by 1 base and J by 3 bases, with 9 bases between them. Germline V lookup: CDR1 KGHSH, CDR2 LQKENI. This CDR3 spans 14 amino acids. The CDR3, as DNA: TGTGCCAGCTCACCACGGGGCAGTGACACTGAAGCTTTCTTT. Translating gives CASSPRGSDTEAFF.

The CDR3 sequence is CASSLLGNTIYF. CDR3 nucleotides: TGTGCCAGCAGCCTACTTGGAAACACCATATATTTT. V and J are TRBV7-9 and TRBJ1-3; D not resolved. Trimming removed 5 bases from V and 3 bases from J, with 5 bases in between. This CDR3 comprises 12 residues. Looked up from germline, CDR1 is SEHNR and CDR2 is FQNEAQ (reference sequence).

In this sample, this clone turned up once. V usage is TRBV28 and J usage is TRBJ1-4; D unresolved. V shed 5 bases and J shed 7 bases, with 17 bases lying between them. The CDR3 covers 15 residues. Germline assignment: CDR1 MDHEN and CDR2 SYDVKM. This CDR3 is CASSPRRGWVEKLFF. CDR3 in DNA: TGTGCCAGCAGTCCCCGGAGAGGGTGGGTTGAAAAACTGTTTTTT.

The rearrangement uses TRBV27 and TRBJ1-5; 7 bases are shared with TRBD1. This CDR3 spans 15 amino acids. Germline V gene lookup returns CDR1 MNHEY and CDR2 SMNVEV (reference sequence). V was pared by 6 bases and J by 6 bases, with 11 bases of the junction left unmatched. The CDR3 DNA reads as TGTGCCAGCAGAGCACCGGGACAGAGGGGTCAGCCCCAGCATTTT. Translation gives CASRAPGQRGQPQHF.

The sample holds one count of this clone. The V and J genes are TRBV3-1 (or the pseudogene TRBV3-2) and TRBJ1-5; a weak D match, TRBD1 (6 bases). In germline, CDR1 is LGHDT, CDR2 YNNKEL (reference sequence). The CDR3 runs 15 residues. V dropped 1 base and J dropped 4 bases, with 11 bases sitting between them. For the CDR3, the DNA is TGTGCCAGCAGCCAAGGGGGGCAGTTTAATCAGCCCCAGCATTTT. Translation gives CASSQGGQFNQPQHF.

The chain joins TRBV2 to TRBJ2-1; TRBD2 matches 7 bases. Trimming cost V 6 bases and J 8 bases; bases outside gene matches: 4. The CDR3 extends over 12 amino acids. From germline, CDR1 is SNHLY and CDR2 FYNNEI. CDR3 amino acids: CASRSAGHEQFF. DNA of the CDR3: TGTGCCAGCAGGTCAGCGGGACATGAGCAGTTCTTC.

The V call is TRBV28, the J call TRBJ1-2, with D tentatively TRBD1 (6 bases). This CDR3 comprises 15 residues. Trimming cost V 1 base and J 4 bases, with 13 bases left between them. CDR1 is MDHEN, CDR2 SYDVKM, per germline. The CDR3 loop is CASSLSAGVSYGYTF. The CDR3 DNA is TGTGCCAGCAGTTTATCGGCAGGGGTGAGCTATGGCTACACCTTC.

This sequence joins TRBV27 and TRBJ1-1, with 9 nucleotides matching TRBD1. V dropped 10 bases and J dropped 1; count of bases not matched to a gene: 4. The CDR3 loop spans 13 amino acids. Germline-derived CDR1 and CDR2 are MNHEY and SMNVEV (reference sequence). The CDR3, as DNA: TGTGCCAAGAGGGACAGGGAGAACACTGAAGCTTTCTTT. This encodes CAKRDRENTEAFF.